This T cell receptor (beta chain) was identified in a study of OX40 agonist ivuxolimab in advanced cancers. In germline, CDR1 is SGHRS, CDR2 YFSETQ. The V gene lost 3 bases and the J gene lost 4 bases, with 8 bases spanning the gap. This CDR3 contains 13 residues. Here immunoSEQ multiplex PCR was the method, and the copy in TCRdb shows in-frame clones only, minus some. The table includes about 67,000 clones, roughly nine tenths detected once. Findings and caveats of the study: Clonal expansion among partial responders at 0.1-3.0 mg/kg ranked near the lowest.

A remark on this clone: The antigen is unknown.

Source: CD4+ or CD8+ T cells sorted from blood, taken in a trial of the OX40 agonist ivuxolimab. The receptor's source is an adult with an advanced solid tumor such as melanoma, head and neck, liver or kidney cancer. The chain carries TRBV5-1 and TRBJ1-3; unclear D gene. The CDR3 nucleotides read TGCGCCAGCAGCTGGAGGGCAGGAAACACCATATATTTT. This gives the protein CASSWRAGNTIYF.